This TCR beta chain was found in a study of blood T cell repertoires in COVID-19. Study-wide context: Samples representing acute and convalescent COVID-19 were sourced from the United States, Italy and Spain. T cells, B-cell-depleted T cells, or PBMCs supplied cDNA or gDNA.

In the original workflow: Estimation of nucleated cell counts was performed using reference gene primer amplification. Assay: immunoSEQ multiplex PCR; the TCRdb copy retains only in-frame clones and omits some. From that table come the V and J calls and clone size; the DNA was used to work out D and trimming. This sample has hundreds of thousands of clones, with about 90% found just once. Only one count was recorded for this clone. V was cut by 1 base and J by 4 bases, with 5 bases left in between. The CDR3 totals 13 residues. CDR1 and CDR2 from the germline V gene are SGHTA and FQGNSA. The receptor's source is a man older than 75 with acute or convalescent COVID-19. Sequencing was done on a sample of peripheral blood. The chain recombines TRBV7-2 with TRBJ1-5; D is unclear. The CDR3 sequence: CASSLGENQPQHF. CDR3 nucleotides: TGTGCCAGCAGCTTAGGTGAGAATCAGCCCCAGCATTTT.